This T cell receptor (beta chain) appears in the sequencing data of a study of technical replicates of blood from a few donors. The table came from immunoSEQ multiplex PCR; TCRdb's copy has only in-frame clones and leaves some out. The sample lists around 30,000 clones; around 90% were seen once. This clonotype was obtained from a human donor in good health. Some clones in this sample may be carry-over from other donors' samples. Input material: PBMCs.

As DNA, the CDR3 is TGTGCCAGCAGCCTAAATGCCGACTTAGATGGCTACACCTTC. It is translated as CASSLNADLDGYTF. The rearrangement joins TRBV6-5 to TRBJ1-2, with no clear D. Trimming left V 6 bases short and J 6 bases short, with 17 bases between. The CDR3 loop spans 14 amino acids. Germline assignment: CDR1 MNHEY and CDR2 SVGAGI.